These 3 T cell receptor beta chains originate from one sample sequenced in a study of blood T cell repertoires in COVID-19. Clones were sequenced by immunoSEQ multiplex PCR, and TCRdb holds only the in-frame ones, with some missing. The data hold around 310,000 clones, with 85% to 90% observed a single time. What was sequenced was peripheral blood. The receptor set was obtained from a woman between 40 and 50 years old with COVID-19, enrolled during active disease.

This clone was picked up one time. The V and J genes are TRBV19 and TRBJ1-1, with 10 bases aligning to TRBD1. Unmatched junction bases numbered 9, after V lost 7 bases and J lost 4 bases. CDR3 length: 15 residues. Germline V gene lookup returns CDR1 LNHDA and CDR2 SQIVND (reference sequence). The CDR3 here is CASTTGQGYGTEAFF. In nucleotides, the CDR3 is TGTGCCAGTACTACGGGACAGGGGTATGGCACTGAAGCTTTCTTT.

The rearrangement uses TRBV7-9 and TRBJ1-5, with a tentative D call TRBD1 (5 bases). This CDR3 spans 18 amino acids. Trimming stripped 1 base from V and 0 bases from J, with 16 bases between. Germline values: CDR1 SEHNR, CDR2 FQNEAQ (reference sequence). CDR3 in DNA: TGTGCCAGCAGCTTAGAATTGGCAGGGATTAATAGCAATCAGCCCCAGCATTTT. This gives the protein CASSLELAGINSNQPQHF.

This clone was seen a handful of times. The V and J genes are TRBV27 and TRBJ2-6; 7 nucleotides line up with TRBD1. The germline CDR1 and CDR2 sequences are MNHEY and SMNVEV (reference sequence). The V segment lost 6 bases and the J segment 2 bases; nucleotides outside the gene matches: 1. The CDR3 totals 14 residues. Here the CDR3 DNA reads TGTGCCAGCAGCGACAGGGCTGGGGCCAACGTCCTGACTTTC. The encoded protein is CASSDRAGANVLTF.